The 31 T cell receptor beta chains below all came from one sample that was sequenced in a study of T cell responses to AZD1222 COVID-19 vaccine. Clones were read by immunoSEQ multiplex PCR, and TCRdb kept only the in-frame ones, dropping some. The sample includes about 130,000 clones, over 75% seen only once; the top ten take 4.5% to 6%. Sequencing was performed on peripheral blood, taken on day 0 of AZD1222 vaccination. These receptors came from an adult in good health.

The CDR3 is CASKTWNTGELFF. The CDR3 DNA reads TGTGCCAGCAAAACATGGAACACCGGGGAGCTGTTTTTT. The chain recombines TRBV5-6 with TRBJ2-2; D remains ambiguous. Germline CDR1 reads SGHDT; CDR2 reads YYEEEE. The CDR3 totals 13 residues. Trimming cost V 6 bases and J 1 base, with 7 bases left between them.

The CDR3 DNA is TGCGCCAGCAGCTTGTACGGGACAGGGAAATACGAGCAGTACTTC. Its protein is CASSLYGTGKYEQYF. The rearrangement joins TRBV5-1 to TRBJ2-7, with 9 positions matching TRBD1. Trimming cost V 1 base and J 4 bases; bases outside gene matches: 6. Germline CDR1 reads SGHRS; CDR2 reads YFSETQ. CDR3 length: 15 amino acids.

This chain connects TRBV29-1 to TRBJ2-1; TRBD1 aligns across 9 bases. Per the germline V gene, CDR1 is SQVTM and CDR2 is ANQGSEA. This CDR3 region has 13 residues. V shed 6 bases and J 3 bases; nucleotides not matched to a gene: 3. The CDR3 protein is CSVHRGLYNEQFF. The CDR3 DNA reads as TGCAGCGTGCACAGGGGGCTCTACAATGAGCAGTTCTTC.

The CDR3, as DNA: TGTGCCAGCAGTTACGAGCGGGGTTATGGACAGGTCAACACTGAAGCTTTCTTT. It yields the protein CASSYERGYGQVNTEAFF. J is TRBJ1-1 and V is TRBV6-2 or TRBV6-3; 7 bases map to TRBD1. Germline V CDR1 and CDR2: MNHEY, SVGEGT. With V trimmed by 2 bases and J by 2 bases, 14 bases remained unmatched. The CDR3 contains 18 residues.

The rearrangement links TRBV6-5 to TRBJ1-1, with D possibly TRBD1 on 5 matching bases. Germline V lookup: CDR1 MNHEY, CDR2 SVGAGI. The germline V and J ends were trimmed by 6 bases and 6 bases, with 8 bases remaining between them. This CDR3 is 11 amino acids long. CDR3 sequence (DNA): TGTGCCAGCAGCCAGGGAGCTGAAGCTTTCTTT. It translates to CASSQGAEAFF.

The rearrangement joins TRBV2 to TRBJ2-2; the D is unclear. The CDR3 extends over 15 amino acids. Germline loops: CDR1 SNHLY, CDR2 FYNNEI. The V and J ends lost 1 base and 2 bases respectively, with 8 bases between them. CDR3 nucleotides: TGTGCCAGCAGTGAAGGGCTAGACAACACCGGGGAGCTGTTTTTT. It is translated as CASSEGLDNTGELFF.

The sample holds one count of this clone. CDR3 sequence: CASSAGPSSAYEQYF. The DNA of the CDR3 is TGTGCCAGCAGCGCCGGACCTTCGAGCGCCTACGAGCAGTACTTC. The V and J genes are TRBV7-7 and TRBJ2-7; D is ambiguous. The CDR3 loop spans 15 amino acids. CDR1 and CDR2 (germline): SSHAT, FNYEAQ (reference sequence). V gave up 5 bases and J gave up 2 bases, with 16 bases separating them.

This chain connects TRBV28 to TRBJ1-1; 8 nucleotides line up with TRBD1. Germline V gene lookup returns CDR1 MDHEN and CDR2 SYDVKM. The CDR3 has 15 amino acids. V lost 5 bases, J lost 0 bases, and 5 bases stayed unmatched. The CDR3, as DNA: TGTGCCAGCAGTACGACAGGGGCGCTGAACACTGAAGCTTTCTTT. Amino acid sequence: CASSTTGALNTEAFF.

The chain recombines TRBV6-5 with TRBJ1-5; 9 bases are shared with TRBD1. V lost 5 bases to trimming and J lost 5 bases; unmatched junction nucleotides: 4. This CDR3 region has 14 residues. CDR1 is MNHEY, CDR2 SVGAGI, per germline. The CDR3, as DNA: TGTGCCAGCAGTCGGACAGGGGCCCATCAGCCCCAGCATTTT. Translated, it gives CASSRTGAHQPQHF.

The chain is built from TRBV4-2 and TRBJ2-7, with 8 bases identical to TRBD2. The CDR3 spans 17 residues. After removal of 0 bases from V and 2 bases from J, the junction contained 9 bases not matched to a gene. CDR1 is LGHNA and CDR2 is YNFKEQ in the germline V gene. CDR3 coding DNA: TGTGCCAGCAGCCAAGATCTGGTGGCGGGGGGAGCCTACGAGCAGTACTTC. This gives the protein CASSQDLVAGGAYEQYF.

This clone was found a few times. Here the CDR3 reads CSASSGSGRSRETQYF. DNA for the CDR3: TGCAGTGCTAGTAGTGGGAGCGGGAGGTCTCGGGAGACCCAGTACTTC. The chain uses TRBV20-1 and TRBJ2-5; 9 bases are shared with TRBD2. J gave up 5 bases and V 3 bases, and 13 bases lay outside the gene matches. The CDR3 covers 16 residues. Germline CDR1 DFQATT, CDR2 SNEGSKA (reference sequence).

This chain links TRBV5-1 with TRBJ1-4; a possible D gene is TRBD1 (5 bases). This CDR3 is 16 amino acids long. The germline V gene has CDR1 SGHRS and CDR2 YFSETQ. Trimming took off 4 bases at V and 8 bases at J, with 21 bases between the two ends. CDR3 sequence: CASSDGHSATGEKLFF. CDR3 nucleotides: TGCGCCAGCAGCGACGGACATTCAGCCACCGGGGAAAAACTGTTTTTT.

This chain uses TRBV3-1 (or the pseudogene TRBV3-2) with TRBJ1-6; D remains ambiguous. This CDR3 has 13 amino acids. Trimming removed 4 bases at V and 9 bases at J, with 10 bases between. Germline V CDR1 and CDR2: LGHDT, YNNKEL (reference sequence). The CDR3 DNA sequence: TGTGCCAGCAGCCCCCTGGCGGGTTCACCCCTCCACTTT. The encoded protein is CASSPLAGSPLHF.

The chain recombines TRBV5-1 with TRBJ2-7; D possibly corresponds to TRBD2 (6 bases). Trimming shortened V by 5 bases and J by 5 bases, and 17 bases separated the two germline ends. The germline V gene encodes CDR1 SGHRS and CDR2 YFSETQ. The CDR3 is 14 residues long. CDR3 DNA: TGCGCCAGCAGAACCGGGACTGGAGGGGACGAGCAGTACTTC. Its translation: CASRTGTGGDEQYF. Complete variable domain (other parts from reference TRBV5-1 and TRBJ2-7): KAGVTQTPRYLIKTRGQQVTLSCSPISGHRSVSWYQQTPGQGLQFLFEYFSETQRNKGNFPGRFSGRQFSNSRSEMNVSTLELGDSALYLCASRTGTGGDEQYFGPGTRLTVT.

The gene calls are TRBV29-1 and TRBJ2-5; 13 bases line up with TRBD2. The CDR3 is made up of 16 amino acids. Germline CDR1 and CDR2: SQVTM and ANQGSEA. The V segment lost 7 bases and the J segment 5 bases; nucleotides outside the gene matches: 13. CDR3 DNA: TGCAGCGGGGGGGGACTAGCGGGACTCGGAGTCGAGACCCAGTACTTC. Translated, it gives CSGGGLAGLGVETQYF.

This clone occurred once. The V gene is TRBV3-1 (or the pseudogene TRBV3-2), the J gene TRBJ1-2; no firm D call. Germline lookup yields CDR1 LGHDT and CDR2 YNNKEL (reference sequence). There are 15 residues in the CDR3. Trimming shortened V by 1 base and J by 3 bases, and 12 bases separated the two germline ends. The CDR3 bases are TGTGCCAGCAGCCAAGTATCGGGTGTCGACTATGGCTACACCTTC. Protein product: CASSQVSGVDYGYTF.

V and J are TRBV3-1 (or the pseudogene TRBV3-2) and TRBJ2-1; 9 nucleotides line up with TRBD2. The CDR3 contains 15 residues. With 5 bases clipped from V and 9 bases from J, the junction kept 11 bases outside the gene matches. CDR1 is LGHDT and CDR2 is YNNKEL in the germline V gene (reference sequence). As DNA, the CDR3 is TGTGCCAGCAGCAGGGGGTCAGCGGGGGGTCTTGAGCAGTTCTTC. Translating gives CASSRGSAGGLEQFF.

This chain joins TRBV29-1 and TRBJ1-1; weak D call: TRBD1 (6 bases). The length of the CDR3 is 14 residues. The ends were cut back, 6 bases at V and 0 bases at J, with 14 bases in the middle. In germline, CDR1 is SQVTM, CDR2 ANQGSEA. CDR3 sequence: CSVVQGSLNTEAFF. For the CDR3, the DNA is TGCAGCGTCGTACAGGGAAGCCTGAACACTGAAGCTTTCTTT.

This chain joins TRBV15 and TRBJ1-3; TRBD1 might be the D (6 bases). The germline gives CDR1 LNHNV, CDR2 YYDKDF (reference sequence). The CDR3 consists of 17 residues. V was cut by 2 bases and J by 0 bases, with 14 bases left in between. For the CDR3, the DNA is TGTGCCACCAGCAGAATAGGACAGACGAGCTCTGGAAACACCATATATTTT. It specifies CATSRIGQTSSGNTIYF.

This clone showed up just a few times. V usage is TRBV2 and J usage is TRBJ1-2; D is unresolved. The CDR3 is 13 residues long. Germline V gene sequence: CDR1 SNHLY, CDR2 FYNNEI. Trimming pared 7 bases from V and 5 bases from J, leaving 14 bases between. The CDR3 region is CASIPQVNYGYTF. The CDR3 bases are TGTGCCAGCATCCCACAAGTAAATTATGGCTACACCTTC.

The chain uses TRBV10-3 and TRBJ2-3, with D tentatively TRBD1 (6 bases). Germline V gene lookup returns CDR1 ENHRY and CDR2 SYGVKD. The germline V and J ends were trimmed by 1 base and 6 bases, with 8 bases remaining between them. This CDR3 comprises 13 residues. The CDR3 loop reads CAISELQGDTQYF. CDR3 DNA: TGTGCCATCAGTGAGTTACAGGGTGATACGCAGTATTTT.

V gene TRBV7-2 combines with J gene TRBJ1-2, with D possibly being TRBD1 (6 bases). The CDR3 contains 15 residues. The V gene lost 4 bases and the J gene lost 1 base, with 13 bases spanning the gap. Germline CDR1 is SGHTA and CDR2 is FQGNSA. The CDR3 DNA follows: TGTGCCAGCAGCTCAAGACAGGAACTTAACTATGGCTACACCTTC. Protein: CASSSRQELNYGYTF.

Remarks on this clone: Relative to the germline gene, one junction end is altered; a read error may explain this. This CDR3 reads CASSRSLYSYEQHF. The CDR3 region has the DNA TGCGCCAGCAGCCGGAGTTTGTACTCCTACGAGCAGCACTTC. The rearrangement links TRBV5-1 to TRBJ2-7, with D unresolved. The CDR3 is made up of 14 amino acids. Per germline, CDR1 SGHRS and CDR2 YFSETQ.

This chain uses TRBV20-1 with TRBJ1-1, with 7 bases fitting TRBD1. V lost 5 bases, J lost 3 bases, and 0 bases stayed unmatched. The CDR3 runs to 11 residues. Germline-derived CDR1 and CDR2 are DFQATT and SNEGSKA (reference sequence). CDR3 coding DNA: TGCAGTGCTCAGGGGGACACTGAAGCTTTCTTT. As protein: CSAQGDTEAFF.

This chain links TRBV7-3 with TRBJ2-1; D may be TRBD1 (5 bases). The CDR3 length is 14 residues. Trimming pared 1 base from V and 7 bases from J, leaving 11 bases between. The germline V gene encodes CDR1 SGHTA and CDR2 FQGTGA. The CDR3 bases are TGTGCCAGCAGCTTAAGCAGGGATGGTAATGAGCAGTTCTTC. Protein: CASSLSRDGNEQFF.

This rearrangement joins TRBV5-1 to TRBJ1-3; TRBD1 is a possible D gene (6 bases). The CDR3 length is 15 residues. V was clipped by 2 bases and J by 1 base, with 10 bases between them. Germline lookup yields CDR1 SGHRS and CDR2 YFSETQ. This CDR3 reads CASSLLGASGNTIYF. The CDR3 coding sequence is TGCGCCAGCAGCTTACTGGGGGCTTCTGGAAACACCATATATTTT.

This clone appeared once. The chain carries TRBV6-5 and TRBJ1-4; D is unclear. The germline V gene encodes CDR1 MNHEY and CDR2 SVGAGI. This CDR3 has 14 amino acids. Trimming removed 2 bases at V and 8 bases at J, with 12 bases between. CDR3 nucleotide sequence: TGTGCCAGCAGTTACGCGCCCCAGGACGAAAAACTGTTTTTT. Its translation is CASSYAPQDEKLFF.

The CDR3 region has the DNA TGCAGTGCTAGAGATCACGCGAACCAGTACTTC. This codes for CSARDHANQYF. The V call is TRBV20-1, the J call TRBJ2-5, with D unclear. Germline CDR1 reads DFQATT; CDR2 reads SNEGSKA (reference sequence). The length of the CDR3 is 11 residues. The V end lost 0 bases, the J end lost 10 bases, and 9 bases lay between the germline ends.

The rearrangement links TRBV5-5 to TRBJ1-2; TRBD1 matches 8 bases. The CDR3 has 13 residues. J gave up 7 bases and V 4 bases, and 6 bases lay outside the gene matches. CDR1 is SGHKS and CDR2 is YYEKEE in the germline V gene (reference sequence). CDR3 sequence: CASSAQGEGGYTF. CDR3 in DNA: TGTGCCAGCAGCGCACAGGGGGAGGGTGGCTACACCTTC. The entire variable domain, with the rest obtained from reference TRBV5-5 and TRBJ1-2, is as follows: DAGVTQSPTHLIKTRGQQVTLRCSPISGHKSVSWYQQVLGQGPQFIFQYYEKEERGRGNFPDRFSARQFPNYSSELNVNALLLGDSALYLCASSAQGEGGYTFGSGTRLTVV.

The V call is TRBV5-1, the J call TRBJ2-3; 8 nucleotides line up with TRBD1. CDR3 length equals 16 residues. Germline CDR1 reads SGHRS; CDR2 reads YFSETQ. V was clipped by 0 bases and J by 4 bases; unmatched bases: 7. In DNA, the CDR3 is TGCGCCAGCAGCTTGGCCACGACAGGGGAGGCAGATACGCAGTATTTT. It encodes CASSLATTGEADTQYF.

The chain joins TRBV2 to TRBJ2-3; tentative D call: TRBD1 (6 bases). Trimming pared 5 bases from V and 3 bases from J, leaving 12 bases between. Germline V lookup: CDR1 SNHLY, CDR2 FYNNEI. The CDR3 is 14 amino acids. The CDR3 sequence is CASSTGFRTDTQYF. CDR3 bases: TGTGCCAGCAGTACAGGGTTTAGGACAGATACGCAGTATTTT.